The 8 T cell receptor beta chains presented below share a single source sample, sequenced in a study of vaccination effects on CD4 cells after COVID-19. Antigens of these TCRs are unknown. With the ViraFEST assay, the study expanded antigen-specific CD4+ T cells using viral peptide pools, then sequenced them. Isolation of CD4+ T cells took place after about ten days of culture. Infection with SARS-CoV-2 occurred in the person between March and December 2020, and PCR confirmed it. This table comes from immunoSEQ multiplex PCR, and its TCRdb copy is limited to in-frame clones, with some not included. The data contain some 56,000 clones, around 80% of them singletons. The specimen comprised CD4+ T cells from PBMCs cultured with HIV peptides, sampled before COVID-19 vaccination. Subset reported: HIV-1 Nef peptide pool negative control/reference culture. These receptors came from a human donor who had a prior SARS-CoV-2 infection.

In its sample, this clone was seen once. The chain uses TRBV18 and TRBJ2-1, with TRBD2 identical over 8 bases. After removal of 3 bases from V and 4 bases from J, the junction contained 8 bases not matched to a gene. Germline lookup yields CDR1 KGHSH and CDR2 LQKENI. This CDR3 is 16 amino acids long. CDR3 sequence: CASSPGLTSGYNEQFF. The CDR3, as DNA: TGTGCCAGCTCACCTGGGTTAACTAGCGGATACAATGAGCAGTTCTTC.

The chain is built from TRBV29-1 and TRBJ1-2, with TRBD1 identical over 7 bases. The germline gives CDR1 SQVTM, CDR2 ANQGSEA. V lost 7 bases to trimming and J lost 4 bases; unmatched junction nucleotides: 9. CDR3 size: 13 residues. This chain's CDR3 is CSAGTGQSYGYTF. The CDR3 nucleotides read TGCAGCGCCGGTACGGGACAGTCCTATGGCTACACCTTC.

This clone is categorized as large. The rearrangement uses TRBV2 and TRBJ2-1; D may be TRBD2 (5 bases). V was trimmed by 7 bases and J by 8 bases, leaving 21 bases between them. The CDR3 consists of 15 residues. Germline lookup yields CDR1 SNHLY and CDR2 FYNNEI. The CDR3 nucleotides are TGTGCCAGCACCGACGTAGGGCGGGCCCGCTATGAGCAGTTCTTC. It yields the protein CASTDVGRARYEQFF.

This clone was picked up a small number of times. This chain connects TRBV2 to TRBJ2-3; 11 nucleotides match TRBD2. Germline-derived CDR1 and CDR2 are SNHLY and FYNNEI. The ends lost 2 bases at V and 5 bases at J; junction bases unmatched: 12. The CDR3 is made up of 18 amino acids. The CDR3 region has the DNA TGTGCCAGCAGTGAACAAGCCGGTATAGCGGGGGGGGTAGATACGCAGTATTTT. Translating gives CASSEQAGIAGGVDTQYF.

CDR3 bases: TGTGCCAGCAGTCACGAAGGCTACACCTTC. It is translated as CASSHEGYTF. The J gene is TRBJ1-2, the V gene TRBV3-1 (or the pseudogene TRBV3-2); D is uncertain. CDR1 is LGHDT and CDR2 is YNNKEL in the germline V gene (reference sequence). V lost 6 bases to trimming and J lost 8 bases, with 7 bases between them. CDR3 length equals 10 residues.

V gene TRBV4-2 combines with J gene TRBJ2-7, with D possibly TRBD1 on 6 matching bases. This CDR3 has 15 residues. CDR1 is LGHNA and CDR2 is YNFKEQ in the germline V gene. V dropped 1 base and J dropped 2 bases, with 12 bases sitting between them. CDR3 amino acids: CASSQGIKGAYEQYF. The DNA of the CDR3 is TGTGCCAGCAGCCAAGGGATCAAGGGGGCCTACGAGCAGTACTTC.

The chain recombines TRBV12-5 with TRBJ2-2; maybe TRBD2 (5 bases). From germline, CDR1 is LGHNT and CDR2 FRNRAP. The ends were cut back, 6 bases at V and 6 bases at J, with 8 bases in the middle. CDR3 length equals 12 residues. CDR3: CASGRESGELFF. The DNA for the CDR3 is TGTGCTAGTGGAAGGGAGTCCGGGGAGCTGTTTTTT.

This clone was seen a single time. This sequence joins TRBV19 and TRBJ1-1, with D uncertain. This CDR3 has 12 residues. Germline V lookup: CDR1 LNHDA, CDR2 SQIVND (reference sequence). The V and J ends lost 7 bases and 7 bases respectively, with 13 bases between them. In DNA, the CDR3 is TGTGCCAGTACCCCGGACTACGGTGAAGCTTTCTTT. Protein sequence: CASTPDYGEAFF.